This TCR beta chain was profiled in a study of shared clonotypes between healthy human individuals. Germline CDR1 and CDR2: SEHNR and FQNEAQ (reference sequence). With V trimmed by 1 base and J by 8 bases, 8 bases remained unmatched. The CDR3 covers 15 residues. Measured with immunoSEQ multiplex PCR; TCRdb has only the in-frame clones, and not every one. The data show around 2.3 million clones, with almost 96% seen just once and 0.13% held by the top ten. About this clone: The same CDR3 is also encoded by other DNA sequences in this sample.

This receptor was identified in a man between 18 and 29 years old in good health. The sample consisted of naive CD4+ T cells sorted from blood. This sample's subset: CD45RA+ positively selected. The chain recombines TRBV7-9 with TRBJ1-2; TRBD1 agrees at 9 bases. The CDR3 DNA is TGTGCCAGCAGCTTAGGGCCCGGACAGGGGAAAGGCTACACCTTC. It translates to CASSLGPGQGKGYTF.